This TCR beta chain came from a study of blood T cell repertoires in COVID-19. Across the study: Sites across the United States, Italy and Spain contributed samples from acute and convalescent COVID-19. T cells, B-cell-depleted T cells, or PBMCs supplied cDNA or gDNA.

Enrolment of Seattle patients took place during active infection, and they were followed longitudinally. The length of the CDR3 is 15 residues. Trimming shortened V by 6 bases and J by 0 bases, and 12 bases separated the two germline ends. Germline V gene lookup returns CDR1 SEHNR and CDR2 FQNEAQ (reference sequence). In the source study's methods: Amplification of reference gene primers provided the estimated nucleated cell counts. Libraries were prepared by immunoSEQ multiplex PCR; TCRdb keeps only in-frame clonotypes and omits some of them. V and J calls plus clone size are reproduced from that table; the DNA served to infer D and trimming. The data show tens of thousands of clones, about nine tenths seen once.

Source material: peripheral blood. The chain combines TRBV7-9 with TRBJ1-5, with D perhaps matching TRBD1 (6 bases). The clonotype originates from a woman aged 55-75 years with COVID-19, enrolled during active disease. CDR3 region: CASSQQGDSNQPQHF. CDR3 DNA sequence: TGTGCCAGCAGTCAACAGGGCGATAGCAATCAGCCCCAGCATTTT.